Listed here is a single T cell receptor (beta chain). Its antigen is not identified. The data derive from a study of shared clonotypes between healthy human individuals. Study-wide context: Each donor contributed plates that comprised three CD4 naive, three CD4 memory, two CD8 naive and one CD8 memory.

All donors qualified as healthy HIV-negative adults and had experienced no recent acute infections or vaccinations. Each sorted subset replicate got 200 ng genomic DNA, tens of thousands of genomes. Measured with immunoSEQ multiplex PCR; TCRdb has only the in-frame clones, and not every one. The data show more than 2,000,000 clones, with more than 80% seen just once and around 0.14% held by the top ten. Overall study results and limits: A reduction in generation probabilities was seen for non-shared clonotypes relative to those shared by all four donors.

The germline V gene encodes CDR1 MGHRA and CDR2 YSYEKL. J lost 8 bases, V lost 1 base, and 7 bases had no gene match. This CDR3 has 16 residues. The source of this sequence is a young man in good health. The chain has TRBV4-1 and TRBJ2-1; 11 positions agree with TRBD2. The specimen was naive CD4+ T cells sorted from blood. Described subset: CD45RA+ positively selected. The CDR3 region has the DNA TGCGCCAGCAGCCAAGTGAAATTAGCGGGAGGGCATGAGCAGTTCTTC. Translated: CASSQVKLAGGHEQFF.